What follows are 13 T cell receptor beta chains derived from one specimen sequenced in a study of CD8 T cells in Susac syndrome. Random hexamers primed reverse transcription of about 0.45 to 1 ug RNA. One entry per CDR3 protein results from TCRdb running MiXCR on the immunoSEQ multiplex PCR reads. The sample lists some 400,000 distinct CDR3 sequences; around 85% were seen once. Source material: CD8+ T cells from PBMCs. Every receptor here comes from a human donor with multiple sclerosis.

This chain links TRBV20-1 with TRBJ1-1; possible D gene TRBD1, 6 bases. The germline V gene has CDR1 DFQATT and CDR2 SNEGSKA (reference sequence). The CDR3 totals 13 residues. With 6 bases removed from V and 3 bases from J, the gap between germline ends came to 14 bases. The DNA for the CDR3 is TGCAGTGCACAGGGACACGGGGACACTGAAGCTTTCTTT. Its protein product is CSAQGHGDTEAFF.

The J gene is TRBJ1-5, the V gene TRBV6-1; no clear D gene. The V and J ends lost 3 bases and 2 bases respectively, with 17 bases between them. There are 17 residues in the CDR3. The germline V gene has CDR1 MNHNS and CDR2 SASEGT. This chain's CDR3 is CASSETVETLGNQPQHF. The CDR3 DNA reads as TGTGCCAGCAGTGAGACCGTTGAGACTTTAGGCAATCAGCCCCAGCATTTT.

The J gene is TRBJ2-1, the V gene TRBV27, with D perhaps assigned TRBD1 or TRBD2 (6 bases each). V gave up 6 bases and J gave up 5 bases, with 17 bases separating them. The CDR3 is 15 amino acids. Germline CDR1 reads MNHEY; CDR2 reads SMNVEV (reference sequence). CDR3: CASSLRGAEDNEQFF. As DNA, the CDR3 is TGTGCCAGCAGCCTAAGGGGGGCTGAAGACAATGAGCAGTTCTTC.

The rearrangement joins TRBV10-3 to TRBJ2-3, with D unresolved. The V end was cut by 10 bases, the J end by 2 bases, with 7 bases between. Germline CDR1 reads ENHRY; CDR2 reads SYGVKD. The CDR3 is made up of 11 amino acids. The CDR3 loop reads CATADTDTQYF. The DNA for the CDR3 is TGTGCCACCGCTGACACAGATACGCAGTATTTT.

The chain links TRBV6-1 to TRBJ2-7, with D perhaps matching TRBD2 (6 bases). Trimming removed 6 bases at V and 3 bases at J, with 18 bases between. The germline gives CDR1 MNHNS, CDR2 SASEGT. This CDR3 is built from 15 residues. The CDR3 reads CASRPGRRERYEQYF. The CDR3 DNA sequence: TGTGCCAGCAGACCCGGCCGACGGGAGCGCTACGAGCAGTACTTC.

The count of this clonotype is one. This sequence joins TRBV21-1 and TRBJ2-7; TRBD1 reflects the table's D call only, with no check against the DNA. TRBV21-1 is designated a pseudogene. This CDR3 contains 18 residues. This chain's CDR3 is CASSKEGASTIAGYEQYF. CDR3 sequence (DNA): TGTGCCAGCAGCAAAGAGGGAGCGTCGACCATAGCAGGGTACGAGCAGTACTTC.

This chain uses TRBV30 with TRBJ1-4; D not resolved. Germline CDR1 is GTSNPN and CDR2 is SVGIG (reference sequence). The CDR3 loop spans 15 amino acids. V was clipped by 2 bases and J by 2 bases, with 12 bases between them. CDR3 residues: CAWSIPWATNEKLFF. CDR3 in DNA: TGTGCCTGGAGTATACCTTGGGCGACTAATGAAAAACTGTTTTTT.

The chain combines TRBV2 with TRBJ2-7; D is unclear. Germline V gene lookup returns CDR1 SNHLY and CDR2 FYNNEI. V was cut by 7 bases and J by 3 bases, with 10 bases left in between. This CDR3 region has 12 residues. CDR3 in DNA: TGTGCCAGCATGTTTTCCGGCTACGAGCAGTACTTC. Its protein product is CASMFSGYEQYF.

The V gene is TRBV28, the J gene TRBJ2-1; TRBD2 matches 9 bases. CDR3 length equals 17 residues. The V and J ends lost 6 bases and 9 bases, in that order; junction bases with no gene match: 18. CDR1 is MDHEN, CDR2 SYDVKM, per germline. In DNA form, the CDR3 reads TGTGCCAGCAGCCGCCCAACACTAGTGGCGGGAGGGGGTGAGCAGTTCTTC. Translated, it gives CASSRPTLVAGGGEQFF.

The rearrangement uses TRBV7-9 and TRBJ2-2; D is undetermined. The CDR3 is 16 residues long. V shed 5 bases and J shed 1 base, with 14 bases lying between them. From germline, CDR1 is SEHNR and CDR2 FQNEAQ (reference sequence). The CDR3 DNA reads as TGTGCCAGCAGCCGTCCGGACCCCGGGAACACCGGGGAGCTGTTTTTT. Translation gives CASSRPDPGNTGELFF.

This clonotype is a singleton in its sample. The V call is TRBV11-3, the J call TRBJ2-7, with TRBD1 as a possible D gene (5 bases). Trimming removed 3 bases at V and 3 bases at J, with 9 bases between. The CDR3 runs to 13 residues. The germline V gene encodes CDR1 SGHNT and CDR2 YENEEA. Here the CDR3 reads CASSFATDYEQYF. CDR3 in DNA: TGTGCCAGCAGCTTTGCGACAGACTACGAGCAGTACTTC. Looking up the rest from reference TRBV11-3 and TRBJ2-7 gives the full variable domain: EAGVVQSPRYKIIEKKQPVAFWCNPISGHNTLYWYLQNLGQGPELLIRYENEEAVDDSQLPKDRFSAERLKGVDSTLKIQPAELGDSAVYLCASSFATDYEQYFGPGTRLTVT.

The rearrangement links TRBV7-9 to TRBJ2-3; perhaps TRBD1 as D (6 bases). The ends were cut back, 3 bases at V and 2 bases at J, with 12 bases in the middle. The length of the CDR3 is 15 residues. The germline gives CDR1 SEHNR, CDR2 FQNEAQ (reference sequence). The DNA of the CDR3 is TGTGCCAGCAGCTTCCGACAGGTGGACACAGATACGCAGTATTTT. Protein product: CASSFRQVDTDTQYF.

The CDR3 DNA reads as TGTGCCAGCAGCCGGACAGGGGAGGAGAACACTGAAGCTTTCTTT. This translates into CASSRTGEENTEAFF. The chain couples TRBV7-9 to TRBJ1-1; 9 bases map to TRBD1. CDR1 is SEHNR and CDR2 is FQNEAQ in the germline V gene (reference sequence). Losses at the gene ends were 5 bases for V and 1 base for J; bases not matched to a gene: 5. This CDR3 comprises 15 residues.